This T cell receptor (beta chain) was obtained from a study of Ad26.COV2.S vaccination and SARS-CoV-2 variants. In its sample, this clone was seen a few times. Stated treatment: 19 received Ad26.COV2.S at low or high dose, single or two shots; about 5 received placebo; per-sample allocation not given. The study sampled participants on day 63 after the first vaccine or placebo injection. TCRdb's copy holds only in-frame clones and misses some; the assay was immunoSEQ multiplex PCR. Of 300,000 to 400,000 clones detected, around 84% appear once; the ten largest clones hold around 1.9%. From germline, CDR1 is LGHNA and CDR2 YSLEER. The ends were cut back, 0 bases at V and 2 bases at J, with 11 bases in the middle. The CDR3 totals 15 residues.

The specimen comprised peripheral blood, sampled in a trial of Ad26.COV2.S vaccine versus placebo. The chain uses TRBV4-3 and TRBJ2-7, with D perhaps TRBD2 (6 bases). The clonotype was recovered from a person aged 18-65 years who received the Ad26.COV2.S COVID-19 vaccine or a placebo. The CDR3 sequence: CASSQDLGGPYEQYF. The CDR3 bases are TGCGCCAGCAGCCAAGATTTGGGGGGACCCTACGAGCAGTACTTC.